The 15 T cell receptor beta chains below were found in one sample sequenced in a study of technical replicates of blood from several donors. TCRdb keeps only in-frame clones here, not all; method: immunoSEQ multiplex PCR. This sample has approximately 77,000 clones; 85% to 95% occur once, and the top ten carry 0.39%. Material for sequencing was T cells isolated from PBMCs. These receptors came from a human donor in good health.

This clone was picked up one time. The rearrangement uses TRBV9 and TRBJ2-7, with TRBD2 matching over 15 bases. J gave up 4 bases and V 3 bases, and 5 bases lay outside the gene matches. Germline lookup yields CDR1 SGDLS and CDR2 YYNGEE. The CDR3 is 16 amino acids. CDR3 loop: CASSATGTSGRYEQYF. The CDR3 coding sequence is TGTGCCAGCAGCGCGACCGGGACTAGCGGGAGGTACGAGCAGTACTTC. The complete variable domain, with remaining parts taken from reference TRBV9 and TRBJ2-7, reads DSGVTQTPKHLITATGQRVTLRCSPRSGDLSVYWYQQSLDQGLQFLIQYYNGEERAKGNILERFSAQQFPDLHSELNLSSLELGDSALYFCASSATGTSGRYEQYFGPGTRLTVT.

The chain carries TRBV29-1 and TRBJ1-2; D unresolved. Germline lookup yields CDR1 SQVTM and CDR2 ANQGSEA. CDR3 length equals 13 residues. V lost 4 bases and J 4 bases, leaving 13 bases between the germline ends. Here the CDR3 DNA reads TGCAGCGTTGTATTATTGAGGGCCTATGGCTACACCTTC. Amino acids: CSVVLLRAYGYTF.

The rearrangement links TRBV7-3 to TRBJ2-7; 9 bases line up with TRBD2. Trimming removed 5 bases from V and 2 bases from J; junction bases left unmatched: 7. Germline-derived CDR1 and CDR2 are SGHTA and FQGTGA. This CDR3 contains 15 residues. CDR3: CASSKVAGDTYEQYF. In nucleotides, the CDR3 is TGTGCCAGCAGCAAAGTAGCGGGAGACACCTACGAGCAGTACTTC.

This clone was found once. V is TRBV5-6 and J is TRBJ2-1; D ambiguous. Trimming removed 4 bases at V and 0 bases at J, with 11 bases between. The CDR3 is made up of 15 amino acids. Per the germline V gene, CDR1 is SGHDT and CDR2 is YYEEEE. As DNA, the CDR3 is TGTGCCAGCAGCATAGACATGAGCTCCTACAATGAGCAGTTCTTC. Its protein product is CASSIDMSSYNEQFF.

The chain joins TRBV29-1 to TRBJ2-1; 7 nucleotides align to TRBD2. The CDR3 contains 15 residues. CDR1 and CDR2 (germline): SQVTM, ANQGSEA. Germline trimming cut 0 bases from V and 4 bases from J; bases unmatched to any gene: 6. The DNA for the CDR3 is TGCAGCGTTGAAGAAGCTAGCGGAGTTTACAATGAGCAGTTCTTC. Its translation: CSVEEASGVYNEQFF.

The gene calls are TRBV7-3 and TRBJ1-1; the D is unclear. Germline-derived CDR1 and CDR2 are SGHTA and FQGTGA. The V gene lost 4 bases and the J gene lost 8 bases, with 11 bases spanning the gap. The CDR3 spans 12 residues. CDR3 sequence: CASSSPAREAFF. CDR3 in DNA: TGTGCCAGCAGCTCACCCGCCAGGGAAGCTTTCTTT.

The CDR3: CASILQGNGNTIYF. The CDR3 DNA follows: TGTGCCAGCATCCTACAGGGAAATGGAAACACCATATATTTT. The genes are TRBV6-6 and TRBJ1-3, with TRBD1 as a possible D gene (6 bases). V lost 7 bases and J 3 bases, leaving 13 bases between the germline ends. The germline CDR1 and CDR2 sequences are MNHNY and SVGAGI (reference sequence). This CDR3 is built from 14 residues.

The chain has TRBV6-6 and TRBJ1-5; 7 nucleotides agree with TRBD1. The germline V gene has CDR1 MNHNY and CDR2 SVGAGI (reference sequence). V lost 2 bases, J lost 7 bases, and 5 bases stayed unmatched. The CDR3 totals 14 residues. Written as DNA, the CDR3 is TGTGCCAGCAGTTACCCCGGACAGGTCCAGCCCCAGCATTTT. This gives the protein CASSYPGQVQPQHF.

The V call is TRBV28, the J call TRBJ2-7, with 9 bases matching TRBD1. The V gene's germline CDR1 is MDHEN and CDR2 SYDVKM. The CDR3 contains 15 residues. J lost 6 bases, V lost 6 bases, and 12 bases had no gene match. As DNA, the CDR3 is TGTGCCAGCAGCCGTCCCGGGACAGGGACCAGCGAGCAGTACTTC. Protein product: CASSRPGTGTSEQYF.

CDR3 loop: CASSHLASTDTQYF. The CDR3 nucleotides are TGCGCCAGCAGCCACTTAGCGTCGACAGATACGCAGTATTTT. This chain connects TRBV4-1 to TRBJ2-3, with D possibly TRBD2 on 5 matching bases. The CDR3 consists of 14 residues. Germline CDR1 MGHRA, CDR2 YSYEKL. V lost 3 bases, J lost 3 bases, and 10 bases lay in between.

This clone was recorded only once. The chain combines TRBV2 with TRBJ2-7; weak D call: TRBD2 (5 bases). Per germline, CDR1 SNHLY and CDR2 FYNNEI. V was shortened by 3 bases and J by 3 bases, with 24 bases between the two germline ends. The CDR3 runs 18 residues. The CDR3 reads CASSESYRVEGGDYEQYF. For the CDR3, the DNA is TGTGCCAGCAGTGAGTCATATCGGGTTGAGGGTGGGGACTACGAGCAGTACTTC.

The chain is built from TRBV6-5 and TRBJ2-7; 8 bases align to TRBD1. V was clipped by 6 bases and J by 3 bases; unmatched bases: 7. CDR1 and CDR2 (germline): MNHEY, SVGAGI. The CDR3 contains 14 residues. The CDR3 bases are TGTGCCAGCAGCTACGGGACAGGACTCTACGAGCAGTACTTC. It yields the protein CASSYGTGLYEQYF.

The chain couples TRBV7-8 to TRBJ2-1, with D possibly being TRBD1 (5 bases). CDR1 SGHVS and CDR2 FQNEAQ come from the germline V gene. The CDR3 loop spans 14 amino acids. The V end lost 4 bases, the J end lost 7 bases, and 14 bases lay between the germline ends. The chain's CDR3 is CASSSGFNSNEQFF. CDR3 coding DNA: TGTGCCAGCAGCTCAGGGTTTAACTCGAATGAGCAGTTCTTC.

The V call is TRBV19, the J call TRBJ1-2, with D perhaps matching TRBD1 (6 bases). Germline V gene lookup returns CDR1 LNHDA and CDR2 SQIVND (reference sequence). Trimming shortened V by 2 bases and J by 3 bases, and 7 bases separated the two germline ends. The CDR3 has 13 amino acids. The chain's CDR3 is CASSIPGDYGYTF. CDR3 coding DNA: TGTGCCAGTAGTATACCAGGGGACTATGGCTACACCTTC. The whole variable domain, filled in from reference TRBV19 and TRBJ1-2, reads DGGITQSPKYLFRKEGQNVTLSCEQNLNHDAMYWYRQDPGQGLRLIYYSQIVNDFQKGDIAEGYSVSREKKESFPLTVTSAQKNPTAFYLCASSIPGDYGYTFGSGTRLTVV.

J is TRBJ2-2 and V is TRBV4-1, with TRBD2 as a possible D gene (7 bases). Germline V gene lookup returns CDR1 MGHRA and CDR2 YSYEKL. CDR3 length equals 15 residues. Trimming took 0 bases from V and 6 from J, leaving 11 bases between them. CDR3 nucleotide sequence: TGCGCCAGCAGCCAAGAGAGGGGGGGCTCCGGGGAGCTGTTTTTT. Translated, it gives CASSQERGGSGELFF.